The rows below give T cell receptor beta chains drawn from one sample of a study of blood T cell repertoires in COVID-19. Profiled with immunoSEQ multiplex PCR; TCRdb holds only in-frame clones, not every one. The sample has 95,000 to 150,000 clones, roughly 89% seen once. Sequencing was carried out using peripheral blood. The source is a woman aged 55-75 years with COVID-19, enrolled during active disease. CDR3s include the opening cysteine and the closing phenylalanine or tryptophan. D genes are given only for firm matches.

>15|TRBJ2-1|-|TRBV5-1
CASSLGGGSWNEQFF
>13|TRBJ1-1|TRBD1|TRBV12-3/TRBV12-4
CASRGQGFTEAFF
>14|TRBJ1-1|-|TRBV1
CTSSGGQMNTEAFF
>17|TRBJ2-4|TRBD1|TRBV4-1
CASSQVIYRDRGNIQYF
>14|TRBJ2-1|-|TRBV5-1
CASSLMATYNEQFF
>15|TRBJ1-6|-|TRBV6-5
CASSYSPRVNSPLHF
>13|TRBJ1-5|TRBD1|TRBV14
CASSRDSLQPQHF
>12|TRBJ1-2|TRBD1|TRBV30
CAWSGTGFGYTF
>15|TRBJ1-5|-|TRBV5-6
CASSRAGFSNQPQHF
>13|TRBJ1-1|-|TRBV10-2
CASSTGTNTEAFF
>16|TRBJ2-7|-|TRBV18
CASSPGPFSSSYEQYF
>17|TRBJ2-7|-|TRBV5-1
CASSLGRSYPQTYEQYF
>15|TRBJ2-1|TRBD1|TRBV2
CASSELGQGATEQFF
>15|TRBJ2-5|TRBD1|TRBV29-1
CSVDTGQGAGETQYF
>13|TRBJ1-3|-|TRBV20-1
CSASQGSGNTIYF
>14|TRBJ1-6|TRBD1|TRBV5-1
CASSLTGTDSPLHF
>14|TRBJ2-3|-|TRBV6-4
CASSAGGHRSAQYF
>16|TRBJ1-3|-|TRBV3-1/TRBV3-2
CASSQDRGISGNTIYF
>15|TRBJ2-3|-|TRBV6-2/TRBV6-3
CASSYLPRGGPTQYF
>16|TRBJ1-2|TRBD1|TRBV4-3
CASSLTDRWLIYGYTF
>15|TRBJ1-5|TRBD1|TRBV15
CATSRGDRNNQPQHF
>19|TRBJ1-6|-|TRBV4-2
CASSQGVADLSGYNSPLHF
>12|TRBJ2-2|-|TRBV7-2
CASSLTTGELFF
>12|TRBJ1-6|-|TRBV30
CAWGQYNSPLHF
>15|TRBJ1-3|-|TRBV18
CASSSISDSGNTIYF
>15|TRBJ2-5|-|TRBV5-8
CASSLAPGRFGTQYF
>13|TRBJ1-1|-|TRBV3-1/TRBV3-2
CASSQARDTEAFF
>16|TRBJ1-5|-|TRBV18
CASSPMDAGRNQPQHF
>13|TRBJ1-1|-|TRBV9
CASSVNLGTEAFF
>14|TRBJ1-1|-|TRBV4-3
CASSQGTVNTEAFF
>14|TRBJ1-4|-|TRBV5-1
CASSLDPSNEKLFF
>13|TRBJ1-2|-|TRBV5-1
CASSLDREYVYTF
>15|TRBJ2-2|-|TRBV10-3
CAISESGVNTGELFF
>14|TRBJ2-3|TRBD1|TRBV11-3
CASGTGGSTDTQYF
>19|TRBJ1-2|TRBD1|TRBV7-9
CASSLLYRDRALANYGYTF
>15|TRBJ2-1|TRBD1|TRBV3-1/TRBV3-2
CASSSDGTGRNEQFF
>16|TRBJ1-1|-|TRBV3-1/TRBV3-2
CASSPQGSFMNTEAFF
>14|TRBJ1-2|TRBD1|TRBV7-9
CASSLLTGQSGYTF
>15|TRBJ1-1|-|TRBV7-9
CASSLARGGNTEAFF
>17|TRBJ2-3|-|TRBV5-1
CASSLDPGDGSTDTQYF
>16|TRBJ2-1|TRBD2|TRBV5-1
CASRLGTSGGAYEQFF
>15|TRBJ1-2|-|TRBV19
CASSMVQTPIYGYTF
>13|TRBJ2-1|-|TRBV6-6
CASKSRVYNEQFF
>14|TRBJ1-5|-|TRBV18
CASSGGGNNQPQHF
>14|TRBJ2-7|TRBD2|TRBV18
CASSTTSGGYEQYF
>19|TRBJ2-1|TRBD1|TRBV5-1
CASSLEGQPFFYSYNEQFF
>14|TRBJ1-2|TRBD1|TRBV7-8
CASSSVQGIYGYTF
>16|TRBJ1-5|TRBD1|TRBV19
CASSYGRGPSNQPQHF
>15|TRBJ1-2|-|TRBV2
CASSTTPQGSYGYTF
>13|TRBJ1-2|-|TRBV27
CASRKEDFYGYTF
>15|TRBJ1-2|-|TRBV7-2
CASSPSWRGHYGYTF
>14|TRBJ1-5|-|TRBV10-2
CASSEMAGNQPQHF
>12|TRBJ1-3|-|TRBV6-5
CASKSSGNTIYF
>17|TRBJ2-2|TRBD1|TRBV5-1
CASSVDPRQGTDGELFF
>14|TRBJ2-2|-|TRBV6-5
CASTQDQFTGELFF
>13|TRBJ2-5|-|TRBV7-9
CASSHDWRETQYF
>14|TRBJ1-5|-|TRBV7-8
CASSLAGGTQPQHF
>16|TRBJ2-5|TRBD2|TRBV9
CASSAGLAGRQETQYF
>16|TRBJ1-2|TRBD1|TRBV9
CASSVAGQGAHGGYTF
>14|TRBJ1-5|TRBD1|TRBV19
CASGGTGGNQPQHF